The 17 T cell receptor beta chains below all came from one sample that was sequenced in a study of T cell responses to AZD1222 COVID-19 vaccine. Profiling relied on immunoSEQ multiplex PCR, and the TCRdb table lists in-frame clones only, not all of them. The profile covers about 94,000 clones, with around nine tenths appearing a single time and roughly 15% taken by the ten largest. This material consisted of peripheral blood, taken on day 0 of AZD1222 vaccination. Receptors were obtained from an adult in good health.

A few counts support this clone. The V call is TRBV7-9, the J call TRBJ2-7, with no clear D. The CDR3 runs to 14 residues. Germline-derived CDR1 and CDR2 are SEHNR and FQNEAQ (reference sequence). Trimming took 0 bases from V and 3 from J, leaving 9 bases between them. The CDR3 region has the DNA TGTGCCAGCAGCTTAGCCGGCCAGATCTACGAGCAGTACTTC. This gives the protein CASSLAGQIYEQYF.

The chain employs TRBV2 and TRBJ1-2; D remains unclear. The CDR3 runs to 15 residues. The germline CDR1 and CDR2 sequences are SNHLY and FYNNEI. The ends were cut back, 1 base at V and 4 bases at J, with 13 bases in the middle. Here the CDR3 DNA reads TGTGCCAGCAGTGAAGGAAGGACCGCCGTCTATGGCTACACCTTC. This encodes CASSEGRTAVYGYTF.

V usage is TRBV5-4 and J usage is TRBJ2-2; TRBD1 agrees at 11 bases. Trimming cost V 4 bases and J 6 bases; bases outside gene matches: 5. Germline V gives CDR1 SGHNT, CDR2 YYREEE (reference sequence). This CDR3 contains 15 residues. The CDR3: CASSPGQGGAGELFF. DNA for the CDR3: TGTGCCAGCAGCCCGGGACAGGGGGGGGCCGGGGAGCTGTTTTTT.

This clone was seen once. The J gene is TRBJ2-3, the V gene TRBV30, with 7 positions matching TRBD1. This CDR3 contains 12 residues. The ends lost 2 bases at V and 5 bases at J; junction bases unmatched: 1. From germline, CDR1 is GTSNPN and CDR2 SVGIG (reference sequence). CDR3 loop: CAWSRQGDTQYF. CDR3 nucleotide sequence: TGTGCCTGGAGTAGACAGGGAGATACGCAGTATTTT.

The V call is TRBV5-1, the J call TRBJ1-2; 8 bases line up with TRBD1. The CDR3 runs to 15 residues. The V segment lost 0 bases and the J segment 8 bases; nucleotides outside the gene matches: 9. CDR1 SGHRS and CDR2 YFSETQ come from the germline V gene. In DNA form, the CDR3 reads TGCGCCAGCAGCTTGGCGGCAGGGGGCGCGGAAGGCTACACCTTC. Translation gives CASSLAAGGAEGYTF. Combining the CDR3 with reference TRBV5-1 and TRBJ1-2 gives the whole variable domain KAGVTQTPRYLIKTRGQQVTLSCSPISGHRSVSWYQQTPGQGLQFLFEYFSETQRNKGNFPGRFSGRQFSNSRSEMNVSTLELGDSALYLCASSLAAGGAEGYTFGSGTRLTVV.

This chain connects TRBV28 to TRBJ2-1; D gene ambiguous. CDR3 length: 14 amino acids. From germline, CDR1 is MDHEN and CDR2 SYDVKM. The V and J ends lost 2 bases and 7 bases respectively, with 12 bases between them. CDR3 region: CASSLQTSRNEQFF. CDR3 in DNA: TGTGCCAGCAGTTTACAGACTTCAAGGAATGAGCAGTTCTTC.

The chain has TRBV4-2 and TRBJ2-7, with 10 positions matching TRBD2. Germline CDR1 reads LGHNA; CDR2 reads YNFKEQ. This CDR3 has 14 residues. Trimming at V came to 4 bases and at J to 9 bases, leaving 9 bases not matched to a gene. The CDR3 nucleotides are TGTGCCAGCAGCCCTAGCGGGGGCCACCTGGGGCAGTACTTC. Protein sequence: CASSPSGGHLGQYF.

The chain recombines TRBV6-5 with TRBJ1-1, with 7 bases lining up with TRBD1. The CDR3 length is 15 residues. Germline V gene data show CDR1 as MNHEY and CDR2 as SVGAGI. V lost 7 bases to trimming and J lost 0 bases; unmatched junction nucleotides: 8. The CDR3 sequence is CASIPGGTMNTEAFF. The CDR3 DNA is TGTGCCAGCATTCCAGGGGGGACCATGAACACTGAAGCTTTCTTT.

The rearrangement joins TRBV5-6 to TRBJ1-6, with 10 bases aligning to TRBD1. V lost 7 bases to trimming and J lost 5 bases; unmatched junction nucleotides: 9. The CDR3 contains 16 residues. Germline V gene sequence: CDR1 SGHDT, CDR2 YYEEEE. CDR3 sequence: CASGRSGTGDNSPLHF. CDR3 sequence (DNA): TGTGCCAGCGGAAGATCCGGGACAGGGGATAATTCACCCCTCCACTTT.

The count of this clone is one. Germline and junction disagree at one end, which may indicate a read error. V is TRBV19 and J is TRBJ1-1; unclear D gene. The CDR3 runs 15 residues. Germline V gene data show CDR1 as LNHDA and CDR2 as SQIVND (reference sequence). The CDR3, as DNA: TGTGCCAGTAGTATAGTCCCACCCATGAATACTGAAGCTTTCTTT. This encodes CASSIVPPMNTEAFF.

V is TRBV28 and J is TRBJ2-6; D not resolved. With 2 bases removed from V and 0 bases from J, the gap between germline ends came to 8 bases. Per germline, CDR1 MDHEN and CDR2 SYDVKM. The CDR3 covers 16 residues. The CDR3 nucleotides read TGTGCCAGCAGTTTAATTGCAACCTCTGGGGCCAACGTCCTGACTTTC. It translates to CASSLIATSGANVLTF.

This chain joins TRBV6-4 and TRBJ1-1, with D perhaps matching TRBD1 (5 bases). The CDR3 length is 13 residues. V lost 6 bases, J lost 0 bases, and 8 bases lay in between. Germline assignment: CDR1 MRHNA and CDR2 SNTAGT. The CDR3, as DNA: TGTGCCAGCAGCAGGGAGTTGAACACTGAAGCTTTCTTT. It is translated as CASSRELNTEAFF.

The rearrangement uses TRBV6-5 and TRBJ1-2; D is possibly TRBD1 (6 bases). This CDR3 comprises 14 residues. Trimming left V 9 bases short and J 2 bases short, with 16 bases between. Germline V gene data show CDR1 as MNHEY and CDR2 as SVGAGI. DNA for the CDR3: TGTGCCAGTCACGAGGGGGGCAGAAACTATGGCTACACCTTC. The encoded protein is CASHEGGRNYGYTF.

The chain links TRBV5-8 to TRBJ2-2; TRBD1 matches at 8 bases. Germline V gene sequence: CDR1 SGHTS, CDR2 YDEGEE. Germline trimming cut 8 bases from V and 4 bases from J; bases unmatched to any gene: 10. The CDR3 loop spans 15 amino acids. The CDR3 DNA is TGTGCCAGTACCCCCCAGGGGGCGGGCACCGGGGAGCTGTTTTTT. Translation gives CASTPQGAGTGELFF.

The chain links TRBV5-4 to TRBJ2-3; either TRBD1 or TRBD2 may supply D (6 bases each). Germline CDR1 reads SGHNT; CDR2 reads YYREEE (reference sequence). The CDR3 consists of 14 residues. V was clipped by 0 bases and J by 5 bases, with 10 bases between them. The CDR3 DNA reads TGTGCCAGCAGCTTGGGGGGGGCCGAAGATACGCAGTATTTT. This gives the protein CASSLGGAEDTQYF. Based on the CDR3 plus reference TRBV5-4 and TRBJ2-3, the full variable domain is ETGVTQSPTHLIKTRGQQVTLRCSSQSGHNTVSWYQQALGQGPQFIFQYYREEENGRGNFPPRFSGLQFPNYSSELNVNALELDDSALYLCASSLGGAEDTQYFGPGTRLTVL.

V usage is TRBV6-5 and J usage is TRBJ2-1, with a tentative D call TRBD1 (6 bases). Trimming took off 7 bases at V and 7 bases at J, with 17 bases between the two ends. CDR3 length: 14 residues. The germline V gene has CDR1 MNHEY and CDR2 SVGAGI. CDR3 nucleotide sequence: TGTGCCAGCACCCCCCACTTCAGGGGTAATGAGCAGTTCTTC. Translated: CASTPHFRGNEQFF.

The gene calls are TRBV18 and TRBJ1-1, with D unresolved. Trimming cost V 8 bases and J 1 base, with 11 bases left between them. Looked up from germline, CDR1 is KGHSH and CDR2 is LQKENI. CDR3 length: 13 amino acids. Written as DNA, the CDR3 is TGTGCCAGCCTATTCGGGCGGAACACTGAAGCTTTCTTT. Translating gives CASLFGRNTEAFF.